By sample fraction, the clone carrying this T cell receptor beta chain is medium-sized (0.01 to 0.1%). Its antigen is not identified. The record originates from a study of liver allograft versus peripheral blood T cells. Overall study: Hepatic allograft T cell receptor repertoires were evaluated relative to those present in recipients' peripheral blood. The study, taken as a whole, reports: According to reports, the T cell receptor repertoires inside liver allografts differed from those in peripheral blood.

V lost 3 bases to trimming and J lost 6 bases; unmatched junction nucleotides: 7. The CDR3 runs 14 residues. Germline CDR1 LNHDA, CDR2 SQIVND (reference sequence). TCRdb re-derived calls from the reads in MiXCR, one entry per CDR3 protein. The profile shows several thousand distinct CDR3 sequences, approximately 15% of them singletons. The receptor was isolated from a human patient who had a liver transplant. Among the T cells, some may be from the graft donor. The J gene is TRBJ2-7, the V gene TRBV19, with 8 bases that match TRBD1. CDR3: CASSIETGAAEQYF. CDR3 sequence (DNA): TGTGCCAGTAGTATTGAGACAGGGGCCGCCGAGCAGTACTTC.